This T cell receptor beta chain was found in a study of early stage breast cancer tumors. The V end was cut by 6 bases, the J end by 7 bases, with 19 bases between. The CDR3 is 15 residues long. Germline-derived CDR1 and CDR2 are SGHTA and FQGNSA. Blood replicates held 0.5 ug DNA, tumor or normal breast approximately 1.5 ug, two each. Assay used: immunoSEQ multiplex PCR; TCRdb lists only in-frame clones, some missing. The table includes 30,000 to 40,000 clones, 70% to 80% detected once. The specimen was blood. The J gene is TRBJ2-1, the V gene TRBV7-2; D is perhaps TRBD2 (5 bases). The receptor was isolated from a person aged 55 to 69 with breast cancer. DNA for the CDR3: TGTGCCAGCAGTTCAGGACTTCCCTTTGAAAATGAGCAGTTCTTC. Translated, it gives CASSSGLPFENEQFF. The full variable domain, its missing parts supplied by reference TRBV7-2 and TRBJ2-1, is GAGVSQSPSNKVTEKGKDVELRCDPISGHTALYWYRQSLGQGLEFLIYFQGNSAPDKSGLPSDRFSAERTGGSVSTLTIQRTQQEDSAVYLCASSSGLPFENEQFFGPGTRLTVL.